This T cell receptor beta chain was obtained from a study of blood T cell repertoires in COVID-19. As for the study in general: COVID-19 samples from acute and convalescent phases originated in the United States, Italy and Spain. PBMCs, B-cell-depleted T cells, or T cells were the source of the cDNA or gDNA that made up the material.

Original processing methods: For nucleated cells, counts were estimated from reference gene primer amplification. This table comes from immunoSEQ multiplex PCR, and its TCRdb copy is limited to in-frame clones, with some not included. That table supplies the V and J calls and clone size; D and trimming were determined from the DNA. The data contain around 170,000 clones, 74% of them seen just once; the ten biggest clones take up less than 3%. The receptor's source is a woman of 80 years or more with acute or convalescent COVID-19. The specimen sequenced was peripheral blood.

The CDR3 loop reads CASKGQGDSPLHF. CDR3 DNA sequence: TGTGCCAGCAAAGGACAGGGGGATTCACCCCTCCACTTT. The chain recombines TRBV12-3 or TRBV12-4 with TRBJ1-6, with 10 bases that match TRBD1. The V gene end was trimmed by 7 bases and the J gene end by 8 bases; junction bases not matched to a gene: 2. CDR3 size: 13 residues.